Listed here is a single TCR beta chain. Clones were read by immunoSEQ multiplex PCR, and TCRdb kept only the in-frame ones, dropping some. The sample has about 130,000 clones, approximately 89% seen once; the top ten hold roughly 8.7%. This sample was included in a study of control samples from healthy donors and cancer patients. This receptor was obtained from a man aged 18 to 29 in good health. Specimen: blood.

CDR3 region: CASRRDGETQYF. The CDR3, as DNA: TGTGCCAGTAGGAGGGACGGAGAGACCCAGTACTTC. This rearrangement joins TRBV19 to TRBJ2-5; D assignment may be TRBD1 or TRBD2 (5 bases each). CDR3 length: 12 residues. Per germline, CDR1 LNHDA and CDR2 SQIVND (reference sequence). Trimming cost V 6 bases and J 4 bases, with 9 bases left between them.